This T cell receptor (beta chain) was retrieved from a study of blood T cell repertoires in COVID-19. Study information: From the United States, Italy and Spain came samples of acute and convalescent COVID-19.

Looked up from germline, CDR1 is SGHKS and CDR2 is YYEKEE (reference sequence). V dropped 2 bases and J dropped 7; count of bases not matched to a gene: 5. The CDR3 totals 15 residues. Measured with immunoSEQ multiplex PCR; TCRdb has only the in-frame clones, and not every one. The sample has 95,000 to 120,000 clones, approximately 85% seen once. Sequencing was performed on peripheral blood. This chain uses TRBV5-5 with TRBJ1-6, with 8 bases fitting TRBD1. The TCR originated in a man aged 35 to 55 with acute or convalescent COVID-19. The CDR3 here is CASSLTGGGNSPLHF. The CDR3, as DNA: TGTGCCAGCAGCTTAACAGGGGGTGGGAATTCACCCCTCCACTTT.